The clone carrying this TCR beta chain occurred a few times. What it binds is unknown. A template switching step contributed a universal primer site, while unique molecular identifiers were present in the cDNA. TCRdb re-called the 5' RACE reads through MiXCR, storing one row per CDR3 protein. The table records 1,800,000 or so distinct CDR3 sequences, under 35% of them present only once. This sample was taken from a study of identical twins. Only healthy Caucasians were included as donors. Broader study findings: High-abundance cord blood beta clonotypes had fewer insertions; memory repertoires showed none. Cross-sectional statistics underpinned the conclusions; the same donors were not followed.

The specimen was cord blood. The origin of this receptor is a newborn girl in good health.

The CDR3 sequence: CSAAVAGELFF. The CDR3 nucleotides are TGCAGTGCTGCCGTGGCCGGGGAGCTGTTTTTT. This chain connects TRBV20-1 to TRBJ2-2; D remains ambiguous. The CDR3 length is 11 residues. The V gene lost 5 bases and the J gene lost 6 bases, with 7 bases spanning the gap. Per germline, CDR1 DFQATT and CDR2 SNEGSKA (reference sequence).